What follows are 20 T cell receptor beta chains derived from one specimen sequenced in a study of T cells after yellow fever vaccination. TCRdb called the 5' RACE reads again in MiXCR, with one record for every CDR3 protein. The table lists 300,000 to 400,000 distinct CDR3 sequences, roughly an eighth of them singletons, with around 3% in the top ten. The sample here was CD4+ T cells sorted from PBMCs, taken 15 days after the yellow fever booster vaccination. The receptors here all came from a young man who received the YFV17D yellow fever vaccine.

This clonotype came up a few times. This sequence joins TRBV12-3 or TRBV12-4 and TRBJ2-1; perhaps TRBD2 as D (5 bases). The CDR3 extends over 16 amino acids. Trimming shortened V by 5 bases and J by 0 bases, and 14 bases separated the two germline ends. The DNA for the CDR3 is TGTGCCAGCAGTGGAACTAGTGGTCTCTCCTACAATGAGCAGTTCTTC. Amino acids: CASSGTSGLSYNEQFF.

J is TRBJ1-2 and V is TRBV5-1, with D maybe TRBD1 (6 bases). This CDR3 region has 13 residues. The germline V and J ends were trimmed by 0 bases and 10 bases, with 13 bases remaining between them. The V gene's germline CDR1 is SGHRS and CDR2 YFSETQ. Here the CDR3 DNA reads TGCGCCAGCAGCTTGGAAGAACAGGGCAACTACACCTTC. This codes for CASSLEEQGNYTF.

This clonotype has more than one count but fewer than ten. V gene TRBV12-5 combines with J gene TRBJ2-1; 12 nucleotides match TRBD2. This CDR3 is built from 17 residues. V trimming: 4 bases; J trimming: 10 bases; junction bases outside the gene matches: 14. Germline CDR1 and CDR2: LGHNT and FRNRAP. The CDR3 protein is CASGSIGLAGSPGEQFF. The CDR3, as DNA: TGTGCTAGTGGTTCCATCGGACTAGCGGGGTCCCCAGGAGAGCAGTTCTTC.

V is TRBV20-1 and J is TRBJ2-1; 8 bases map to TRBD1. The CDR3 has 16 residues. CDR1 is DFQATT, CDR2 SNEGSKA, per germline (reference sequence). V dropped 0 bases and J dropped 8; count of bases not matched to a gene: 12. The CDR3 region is CSARDLTGQGGDEQFF. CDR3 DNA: TGCAGTGCTAGAGATCTCACCGGACAGGGTGGCGATGAGCAGTTCTTC.

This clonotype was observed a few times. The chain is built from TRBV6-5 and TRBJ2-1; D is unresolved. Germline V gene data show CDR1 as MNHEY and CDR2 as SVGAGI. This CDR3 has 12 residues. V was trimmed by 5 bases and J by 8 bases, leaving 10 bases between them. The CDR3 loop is CASSPLGYEQFF. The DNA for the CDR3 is TGTGCCAGCAGTCCCCTAGGATATGAGCAGTTCTTC.

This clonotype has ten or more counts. The CDR3 coding sequence is TGTGCCAGCAGCTCAAGAAATTCACCCCTCCACTTT. Translating it yields CASSSRNSPLHF. This sequence joins TRBV7-2 and TRBJ1-6; D is undetermined. The CDR3 spans 12 residues. Germline V gene data show CDR1 as SGHTA and CDR2 as FQGNSA. The V end lost 4 bases, the J end lost 7 bases, and 5 bases lay between the germline ends.

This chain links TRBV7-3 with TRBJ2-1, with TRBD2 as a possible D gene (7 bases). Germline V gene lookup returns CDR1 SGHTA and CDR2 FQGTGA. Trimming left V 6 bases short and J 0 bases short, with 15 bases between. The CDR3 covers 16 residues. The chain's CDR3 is CASSLGGAYSYNEQFF. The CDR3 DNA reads TGTGCCAGCAGTCTGGGGGGGGCTTACTCCTACAATGAGCAGTTCTTC. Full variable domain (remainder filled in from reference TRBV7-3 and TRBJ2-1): GAGVSQTPSNKVTEKGKYVELRCDPISGHTALYWYRQSLGQGPEFLIYFQGTGAADDSGLPNDRFFAVRPEGSVSTLKIQRTERGDSAVYLCASSLGGAYSYNEQFFGPGTRLTVL.

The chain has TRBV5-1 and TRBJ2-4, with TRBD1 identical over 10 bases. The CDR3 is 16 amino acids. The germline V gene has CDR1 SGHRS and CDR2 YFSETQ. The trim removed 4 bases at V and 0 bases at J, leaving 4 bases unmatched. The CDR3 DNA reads TGCGCCAGCAGCGGGACAGGGGATTTAGCCAAAAACATTCAGTACTTC. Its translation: CASSGTGDLAKNIQYF. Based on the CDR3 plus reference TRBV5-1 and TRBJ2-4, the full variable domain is KAGVTQTPRYLIKTRGQQVTLSCSPISGHRSVSWYQQTPGQGLQFLFEYFSETQRNKGNFPGRFSGRQFSNSRSEMNVSTLELGDSALYLCASSGTGDLAKNIQYFGAGTRLSVL.

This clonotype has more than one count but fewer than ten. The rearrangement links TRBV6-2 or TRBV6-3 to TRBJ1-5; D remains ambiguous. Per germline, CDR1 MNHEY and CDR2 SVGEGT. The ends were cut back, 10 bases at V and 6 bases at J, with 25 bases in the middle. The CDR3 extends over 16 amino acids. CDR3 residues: CATARRRAVVSQPQHF. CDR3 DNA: TGTGCCACCGCCAGGCGTCGGGCGGTGGTGAGTCAGCCCCAGCATTTT.

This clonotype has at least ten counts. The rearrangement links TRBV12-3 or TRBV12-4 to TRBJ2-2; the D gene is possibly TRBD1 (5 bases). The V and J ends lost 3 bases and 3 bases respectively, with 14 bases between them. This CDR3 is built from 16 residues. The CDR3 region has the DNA TGTGCCAGCAGTTTCTTGTTAGGGGCCGACACCGGGGAGCTGTTTTTT. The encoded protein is CASSFLLGADTGELFF.

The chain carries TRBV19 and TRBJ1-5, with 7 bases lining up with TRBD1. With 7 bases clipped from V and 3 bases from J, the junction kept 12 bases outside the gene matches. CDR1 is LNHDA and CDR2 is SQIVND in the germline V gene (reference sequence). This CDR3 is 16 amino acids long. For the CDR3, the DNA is TGTGCCAGTATGGCTTTGACCAGGGGGGACAATCAGCCCCAGCATTTT. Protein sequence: CASMALTRGDNQPQHF.

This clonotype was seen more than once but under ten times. CDR3 region: CASSLVAGWDSPLHF. The CDR3 coding sequence is TGTGCCAGCAGCTTAGTTGCAGGGTGGGATTCACCCCTCCACTTT. The gene calls are TRBV7-2 and TRBJ1-6, with a possible D match to TRBD1 (5 bases). With 1 base removed from V and 8 bases from J, the gap between germline ends came to 12 bases. Germline V CDR1 and CDR2: SGHTA, FQGNSA. The length of the CDR3 is 15 residues.

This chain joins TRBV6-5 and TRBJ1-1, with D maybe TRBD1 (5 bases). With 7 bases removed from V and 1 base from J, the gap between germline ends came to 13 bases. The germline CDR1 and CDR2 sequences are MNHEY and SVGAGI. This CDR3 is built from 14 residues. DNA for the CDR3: TGTGCCAGCAAAATATCGACAGCGAACACTGAAGCTTTCTTT. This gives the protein CASKISTANTEAFF.

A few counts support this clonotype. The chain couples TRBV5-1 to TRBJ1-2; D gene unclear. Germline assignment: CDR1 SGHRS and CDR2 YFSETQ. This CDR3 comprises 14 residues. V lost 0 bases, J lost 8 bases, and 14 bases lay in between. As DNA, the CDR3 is TGCGCCAGCAGCTTGGAAGCTCGCGTTCCCGGCTACACCTTC. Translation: CASSLEARVPGYTF.

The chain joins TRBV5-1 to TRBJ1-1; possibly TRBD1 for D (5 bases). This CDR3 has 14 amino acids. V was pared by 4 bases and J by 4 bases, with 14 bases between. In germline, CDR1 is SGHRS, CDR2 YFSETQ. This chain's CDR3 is CASSHVGVVTEAFF. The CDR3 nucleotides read TGCGCCAGCAGCCACGTGGGGGTTGTCACTGAAGCTTTCTTT.

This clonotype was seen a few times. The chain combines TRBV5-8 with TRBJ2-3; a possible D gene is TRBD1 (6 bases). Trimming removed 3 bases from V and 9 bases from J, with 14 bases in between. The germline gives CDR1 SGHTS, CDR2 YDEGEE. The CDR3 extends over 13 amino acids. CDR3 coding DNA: TGTGCCAGCAGCTCCCTCAGGCAGGGGACGCAGTATTTT. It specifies CASSSLRQGTQYF. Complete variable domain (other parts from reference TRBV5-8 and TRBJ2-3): EAGVTQSPTHLIKTRGQQATLRCSPISGHTSVYWYQQALGLGLQFLLWYDEGEERNRGNFPPRFSGRQFPNYSSELNVNALELEDSALYLCASSSLRQGTQYFGPGTRLTVL.

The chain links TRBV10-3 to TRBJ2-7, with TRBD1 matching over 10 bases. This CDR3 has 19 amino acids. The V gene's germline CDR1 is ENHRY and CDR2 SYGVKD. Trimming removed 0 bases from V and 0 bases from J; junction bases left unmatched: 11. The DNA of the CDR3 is TGTGCCATCAGTGAGTCTATCTTCTGGACAGGGGGAAACTCCTACGAGCAGTACTTC. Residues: CAISESIFWTGGNSYEQYF.

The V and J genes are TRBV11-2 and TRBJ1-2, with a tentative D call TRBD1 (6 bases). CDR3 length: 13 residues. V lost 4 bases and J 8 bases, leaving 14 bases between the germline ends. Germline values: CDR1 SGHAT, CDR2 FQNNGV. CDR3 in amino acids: CASSSYRVGGYTF. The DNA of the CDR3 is TGTGCCAGCAGCTCATACAGGGTGGGGGGCTACACCTTC.

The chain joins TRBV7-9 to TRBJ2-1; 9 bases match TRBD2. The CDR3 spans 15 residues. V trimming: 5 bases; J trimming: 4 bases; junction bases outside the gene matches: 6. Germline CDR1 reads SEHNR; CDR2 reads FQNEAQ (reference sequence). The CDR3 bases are TGTGCCAGCAGCAAAAATAGCGGGGGATACAATGAGCAGTTCTTC. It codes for CASSKNSGGYNEQFF.

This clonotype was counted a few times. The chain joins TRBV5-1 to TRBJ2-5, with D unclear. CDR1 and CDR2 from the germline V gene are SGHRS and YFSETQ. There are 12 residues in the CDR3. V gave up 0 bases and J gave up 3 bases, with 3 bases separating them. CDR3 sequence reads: CASSLDEETQYF. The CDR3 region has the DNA TGCGCCAGCAGCTTGGATGAAGAGACCCAGTACTTC.